This TCR beta chain was profiled in a study of blood T cell repertoires in COVID-19. In the study overall: Specimens from acute and convalescent COVID-19 originated in the United States, Italy and Spain.

V shed 2 bases, J shed 2 bases, and the junction held 4 bases outside the gene matches. Germline-derived CDR1 and CDR2 are SGHVS and FNYEAQ. CDR3 length: 16 amino acids. This clone came up a few times. Original handling: Reference gene primers were amplified, and this amplification served to estimate nucleated cell counts. Assay: immunoSEQ multiplex PCR; the TCRdb copy retains only in-frame clones and omits some. V and J calls and clone size come straight from that table; D and trimming were deduced from the DNA. The sample holds over 140,000 clones, roughly 80% seen once. The chain joins TRBV7-6 to TRBJ2-2; 8 bases agree with TRBD2. The TCR originated in a woman aged 50 to 60 with active or convalescent COVID-19. Sequencing used peripheral blood. The CDR3 DNA reads as TGTGCCAGCAGCTTAAATGCGGGGGGAAACACCGGGGAGCTGTTTTTT. Translating it yields CASSLNAGGNTGELFF.